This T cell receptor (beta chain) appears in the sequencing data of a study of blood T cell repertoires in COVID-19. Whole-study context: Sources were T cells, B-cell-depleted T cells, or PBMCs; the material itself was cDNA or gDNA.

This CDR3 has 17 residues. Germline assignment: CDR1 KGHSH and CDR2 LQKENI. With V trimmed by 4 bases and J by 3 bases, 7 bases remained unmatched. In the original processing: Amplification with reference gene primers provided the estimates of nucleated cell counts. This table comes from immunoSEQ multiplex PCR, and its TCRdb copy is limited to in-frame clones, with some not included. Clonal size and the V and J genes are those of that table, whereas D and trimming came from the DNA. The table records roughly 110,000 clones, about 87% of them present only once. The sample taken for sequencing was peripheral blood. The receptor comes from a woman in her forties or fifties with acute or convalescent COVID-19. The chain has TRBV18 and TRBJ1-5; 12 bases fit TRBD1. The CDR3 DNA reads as TGTGCCAGCTCACTCACGGGACAGGGGGCTCACAATCAGCCCCAGCATTTT. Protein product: CASSLTGQGAHNQPQHF.